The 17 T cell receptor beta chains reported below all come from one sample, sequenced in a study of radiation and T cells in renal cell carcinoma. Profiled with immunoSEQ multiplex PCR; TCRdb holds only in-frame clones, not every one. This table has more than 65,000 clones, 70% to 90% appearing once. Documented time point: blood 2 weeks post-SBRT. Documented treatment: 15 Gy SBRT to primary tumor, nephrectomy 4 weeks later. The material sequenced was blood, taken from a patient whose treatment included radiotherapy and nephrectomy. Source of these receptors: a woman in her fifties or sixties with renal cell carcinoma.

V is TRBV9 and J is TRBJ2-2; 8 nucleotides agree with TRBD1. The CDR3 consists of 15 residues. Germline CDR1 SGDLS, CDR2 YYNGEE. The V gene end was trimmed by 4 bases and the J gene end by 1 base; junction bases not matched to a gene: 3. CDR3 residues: CASSTGTGNTGELFF. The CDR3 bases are TGTGCCAGCAGCACCGGGACAGGGAACACCGGGGAGCTGTTTTTT.

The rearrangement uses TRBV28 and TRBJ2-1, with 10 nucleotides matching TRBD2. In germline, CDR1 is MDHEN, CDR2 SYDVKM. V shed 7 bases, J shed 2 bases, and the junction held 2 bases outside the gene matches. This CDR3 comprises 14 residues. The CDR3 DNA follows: TGTGCCAGCACAACTAGCGGGACCTACAATGAGCAGTTCTTC. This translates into CASTTSGTYNEQFF.

The CDR3 DNA follows: TGTGCCACCTGGGGGGGCGGCTACAATGAGCAGTTCTTC. It is translated as CATWGGGYNEQFF. The rearrangement links TRBV15 to TRBJ2-1; possibly TRBD2 for D (7 bases). Germline-derived CDR1 and CDR2 are LNHNV and YYDKDF (reference sequence). V lost 8 bases and J 3 bases, leaving 11 bases between the germline ends. The length of the CDR3 is 13 residues. Supplemented by reference TRBV15 and TRBJ2-1, the full variable domain reads DAMVIQNPRYQVTQFGKPVTLSCSQTLNHNVMYWYQQKSSQAPKLLFHYYDKDFNNEADTPDNFQSRRPNTSFCFLDIRSPGLGDTAMYLCATWGGGYNEQFFGPGTRLTVL.

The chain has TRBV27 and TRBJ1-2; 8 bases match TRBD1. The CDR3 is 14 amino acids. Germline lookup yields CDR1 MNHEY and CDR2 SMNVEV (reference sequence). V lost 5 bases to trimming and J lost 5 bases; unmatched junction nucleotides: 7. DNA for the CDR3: TGTGCCAGCAGTACTAGACAGGGGCTTTATGGCTACACCTTC. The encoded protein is CASSTRQGLYGYTF.

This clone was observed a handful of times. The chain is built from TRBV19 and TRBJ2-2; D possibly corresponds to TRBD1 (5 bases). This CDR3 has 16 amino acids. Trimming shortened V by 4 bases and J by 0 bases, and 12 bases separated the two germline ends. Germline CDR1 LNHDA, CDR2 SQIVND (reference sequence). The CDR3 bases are TGTGCCAGTAGTAATGCCCTGACAGCGAACACCGGGGAGCTGTTTTTT. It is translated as CASSNALTANTGELFF.

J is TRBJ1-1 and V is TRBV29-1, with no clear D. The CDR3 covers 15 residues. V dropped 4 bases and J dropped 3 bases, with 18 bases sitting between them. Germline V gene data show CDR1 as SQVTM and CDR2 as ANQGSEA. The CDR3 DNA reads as TGCAGCGTTGGAAATGGGGAGACCTTCGACACTGAAGCTTTCTTT. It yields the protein CSVGNGETFDTEAFF.

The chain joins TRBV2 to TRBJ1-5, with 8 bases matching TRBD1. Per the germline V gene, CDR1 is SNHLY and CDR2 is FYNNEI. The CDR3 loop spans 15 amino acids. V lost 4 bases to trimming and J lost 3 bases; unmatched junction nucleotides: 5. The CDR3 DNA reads TGTGCCAGCAGTGCGGGACAGGTACTCAATCAGCCCCAGCATTTT. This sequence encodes CASSAGQVLNQPQHF.

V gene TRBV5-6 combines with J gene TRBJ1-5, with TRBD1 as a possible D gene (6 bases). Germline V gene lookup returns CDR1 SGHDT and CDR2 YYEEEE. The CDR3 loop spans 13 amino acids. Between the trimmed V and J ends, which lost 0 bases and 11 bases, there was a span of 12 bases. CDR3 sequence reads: CASSLGGQNAQHF. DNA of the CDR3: TGTGCCAGCAGCTTGGGGGGGCAAAATGCCCAGCATTTT.

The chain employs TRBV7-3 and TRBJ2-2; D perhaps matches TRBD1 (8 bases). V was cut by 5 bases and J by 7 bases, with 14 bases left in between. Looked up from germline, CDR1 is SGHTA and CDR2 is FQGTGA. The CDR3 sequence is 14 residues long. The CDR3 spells CASSLDREGGELFF. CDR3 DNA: TGTGCCAGCAGCCTGGACAGGGAGGGCGGGGAGCTGTTTTTT.

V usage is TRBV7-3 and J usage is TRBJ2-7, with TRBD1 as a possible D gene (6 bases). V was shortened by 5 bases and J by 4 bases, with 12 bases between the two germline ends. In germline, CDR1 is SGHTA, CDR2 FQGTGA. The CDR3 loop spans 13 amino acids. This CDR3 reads CASSRAGDYEQYF. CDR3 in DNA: TGTGCCAGCAGCCGAGCAGGGGATTACGAGCAGTACTTC. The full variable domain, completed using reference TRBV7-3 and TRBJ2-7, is GAGVSQTPSNKVTEKGKYVELRCDPISGHTALYWYRQSLGQGPEFLIYFQGTGAADDSGLPNDRFFAVRPEGSVSTLKIQRTERGDSAVYLCASSRAGDYEQYFGPGTRLTVT.

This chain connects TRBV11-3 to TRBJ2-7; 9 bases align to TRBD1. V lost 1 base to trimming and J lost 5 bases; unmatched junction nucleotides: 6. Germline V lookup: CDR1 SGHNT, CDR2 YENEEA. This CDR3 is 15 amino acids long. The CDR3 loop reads CASSLGGTGLDEQYF. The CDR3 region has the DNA TGTGCCAGCAGCTTAGGAGGGACAGGGCTCGACGAGCAGTACTTC.

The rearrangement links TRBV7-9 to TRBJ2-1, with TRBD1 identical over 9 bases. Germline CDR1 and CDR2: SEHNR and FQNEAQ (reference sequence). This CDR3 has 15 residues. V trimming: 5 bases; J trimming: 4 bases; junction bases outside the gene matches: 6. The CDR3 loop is CASSPPGQGYNEQFF. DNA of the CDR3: TGTGCCAGCAGCCCCCCGGGACAGGGATACAATGAGCAGTTCTTC. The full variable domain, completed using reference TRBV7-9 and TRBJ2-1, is DTGVSQNPRHKITKRGQNVTFRCDPISEHNRLYWYRQTLGQGPEFLTYFQNEAQLEKSRLLSDRFSAERPKGSFSTLEIQRTEQGDSAMYLCASSPPGQGYNEQFFGPGTRLTVL.

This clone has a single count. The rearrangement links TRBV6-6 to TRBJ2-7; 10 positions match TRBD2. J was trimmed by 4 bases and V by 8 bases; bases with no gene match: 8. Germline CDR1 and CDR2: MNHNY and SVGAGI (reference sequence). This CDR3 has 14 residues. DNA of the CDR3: TGTGCCAGCCGTCGGGCTAGCGGGAGTTACGAGCAGTACTTC. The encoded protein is CASRRASGSYEQYF.

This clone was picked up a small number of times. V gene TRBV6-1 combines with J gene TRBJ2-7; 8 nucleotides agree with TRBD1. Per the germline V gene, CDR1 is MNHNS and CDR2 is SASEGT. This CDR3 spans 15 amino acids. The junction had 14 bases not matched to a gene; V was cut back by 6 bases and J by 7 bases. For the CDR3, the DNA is TGTGCCAGCAGACGCCCAGGGGGCACGTCGGAGGAGCAGTACTTC. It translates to CASRRPGGTSEEQYF.

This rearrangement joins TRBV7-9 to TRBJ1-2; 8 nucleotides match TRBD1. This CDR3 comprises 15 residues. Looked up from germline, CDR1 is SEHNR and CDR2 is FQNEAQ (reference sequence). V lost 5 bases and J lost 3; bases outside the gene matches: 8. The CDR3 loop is CASSIDRGTDYGYTF. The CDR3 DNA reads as TGTGCCAGCAGCATAGACAGGGGTACGGACTATGGCTACACCTTC.

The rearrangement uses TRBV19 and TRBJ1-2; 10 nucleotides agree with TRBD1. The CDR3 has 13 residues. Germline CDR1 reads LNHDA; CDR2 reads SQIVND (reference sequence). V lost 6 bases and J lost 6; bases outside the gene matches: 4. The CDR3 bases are TGTGCCAGTAGGGGACAGGGGAAGAATGGCTACACCTTC. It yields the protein CASRGQGKNGYTF.

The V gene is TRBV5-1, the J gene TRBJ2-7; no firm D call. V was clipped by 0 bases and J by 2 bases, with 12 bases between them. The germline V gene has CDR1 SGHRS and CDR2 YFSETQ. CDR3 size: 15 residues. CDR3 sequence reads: CASSLASQAPYEQYF. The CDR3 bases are TGCGCCAGCAGCTTGGCCAGCCAGGCCCCCTACGAGCAGTACTTC.